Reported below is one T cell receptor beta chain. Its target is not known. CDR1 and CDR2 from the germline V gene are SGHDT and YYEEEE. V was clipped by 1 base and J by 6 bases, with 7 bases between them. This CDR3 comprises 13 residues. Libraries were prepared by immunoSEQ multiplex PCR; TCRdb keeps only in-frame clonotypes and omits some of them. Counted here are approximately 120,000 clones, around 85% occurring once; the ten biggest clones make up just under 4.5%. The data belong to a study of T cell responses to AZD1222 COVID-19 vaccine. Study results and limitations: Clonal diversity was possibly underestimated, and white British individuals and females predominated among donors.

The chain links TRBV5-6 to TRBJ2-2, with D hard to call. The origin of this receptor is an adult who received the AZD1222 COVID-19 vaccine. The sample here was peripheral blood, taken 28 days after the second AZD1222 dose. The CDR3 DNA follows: TGTGCCAGCAGCTTGAGGTGGGCCGGGGAGCTGTTTTTT. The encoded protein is CASSLRWAGELFF. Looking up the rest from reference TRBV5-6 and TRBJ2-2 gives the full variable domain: DAGVTQSPTHLIKTRGQQVTLRCSPKSGHDTVSWYQQALGQGPQFIFQYYEEEERQRGNFPDRFSGHQFPNYSSELNVNALLLGDSALYLCASSLRWAGELFFGEGSRLTVL.